This TCR beta chain is drawn from a study of blood T cell repertoires in COVID-19. This clone was seen more than once but under ten times. The CDR3 has 13 residues. With V trimmed by 5 bases and J by 4 bases, 5 bases remained unmatched. The germline V gene encodes CDR1 GTSNPN and CDR2 SVGIG (reference sequence). In the original workflow: Estimated nucleated cell counts came from reference gene primer amplification. The method was immunoSEQ multiplex PCR; TCRdb's version includes in-frame clones alone and lacks a portion of them. Clonal size and the V and J genes are those of that table, whereas D and trimming came from the DNA. Of about 200,000 clones listed, 80% are singletons.

Sample: peripheral blood. The rearrangement links TRBV30 to TRBJ2-7; TRBD1 agrees at 10 bases. The origin of this receptor is a human donor in a cohort sampled during active COVID-19. The CDR3 sequence is CAWQPGQGYEQYF. CDR3 nucleotide sequence: TGTGCCTGGCAGCCGGGACAGGGGTACGAGCAGTACTTC.